This T cell receptor beta chain stems from a study of blood T cell repertoires in COVID-19. Study in general: There were acute and convalescent COVID-19 samples, and they came from the United States, Italy and Spain. PBMCs, B-cell-depleted T cells, or T cells provided the cDNA or gDNA that made up the material.

Participant ages covered 18 to 89 years across about 25 US areas. Authors' methods: Cell counts per sample came from amplifying reference gene primers. Libraries were prepared by immunoSEQ multiplex PCR; TCRdb keeps only in-frame clonotypes and omits some of them. V, J and clone size were drawn from that table, and D and trimming were deduced from the DNA. Of fewer than 350,000 clones listed, around 89% are singletons. This CDR3 has 16 residues. The V and J ends lost 0 bases and 3 bases respectively, with 14 bases between them. CDR1 is LGHDT, CDR2 YNNKEL, per germline (reference sequence). The TCR originated in a woman aged 18-35 years with acute COVID-19. The gene calls are TRBV3-1 (or the pseudogene TRBV3-2) and TRBJ1-2; D might be TRBD1 (6 bases). The sequenced sample was PBMCs or T cells enriched from blood (not recorded which). CDR3 bases: TGTGCCAGCAGCCAAGATAAGGGGGTCCCTGACTATGGCTACACCTTC. This codes for CASSQDKGVPDYGYTF.